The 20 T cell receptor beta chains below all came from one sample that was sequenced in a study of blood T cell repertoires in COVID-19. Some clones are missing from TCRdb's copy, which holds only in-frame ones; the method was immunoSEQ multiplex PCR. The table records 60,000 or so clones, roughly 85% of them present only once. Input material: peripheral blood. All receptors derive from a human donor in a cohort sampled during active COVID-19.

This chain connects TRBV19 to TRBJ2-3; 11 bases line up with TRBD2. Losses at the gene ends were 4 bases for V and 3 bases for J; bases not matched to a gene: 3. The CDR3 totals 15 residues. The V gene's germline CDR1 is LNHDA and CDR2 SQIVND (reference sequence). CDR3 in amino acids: CASSTGLAATDTQYF. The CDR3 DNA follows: TGTGCCAGTAGTACGGGACTAGCGGCGACAGATACGCAGTATTTT.

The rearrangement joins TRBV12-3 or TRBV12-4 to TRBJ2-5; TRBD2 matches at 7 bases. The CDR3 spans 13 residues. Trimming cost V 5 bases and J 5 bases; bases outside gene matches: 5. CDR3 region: CASSILGGETQYF. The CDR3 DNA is TGTGCCAGCAGTATCCTGGGGGGGGAGACCCAGTACTTC.

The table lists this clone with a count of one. CDR3 in DNA: TGTGCCAGCAGCGAGGATGGAAACACCATATATTTT. Amino acids: CASSEDGNTIYF. The chain is built from TRBV3-1 (or the pseudogene TRBV3-2) and TRBJ1-3; D remains unclear. The CDR3 consists of 12 residues. The ends were cut back, 5 bases at V and 3 bases at J, with 5 bases in the middle. Germline assignment: CDR1 LGHDT and CDR2 YNNKEL (reference sequence).

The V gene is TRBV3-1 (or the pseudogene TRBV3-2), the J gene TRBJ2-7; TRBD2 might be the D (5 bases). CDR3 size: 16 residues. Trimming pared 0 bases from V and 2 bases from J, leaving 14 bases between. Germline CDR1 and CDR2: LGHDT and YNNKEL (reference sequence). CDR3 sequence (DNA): TGTGCCAGCAGCCAAGATGTGGAGGACCAACCCTACGAGCAGTACTTC. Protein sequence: CASSQDVEDQPYEQYF.

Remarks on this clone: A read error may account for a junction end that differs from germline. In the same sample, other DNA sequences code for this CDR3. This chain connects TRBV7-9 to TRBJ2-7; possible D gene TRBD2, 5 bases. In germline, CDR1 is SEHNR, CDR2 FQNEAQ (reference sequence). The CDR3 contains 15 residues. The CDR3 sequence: CASSFFTGYSIEQYF. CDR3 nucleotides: TGTGCTAGCAGCTTTTTTACGGGATACTCGATCGAGCAGTACTTC.

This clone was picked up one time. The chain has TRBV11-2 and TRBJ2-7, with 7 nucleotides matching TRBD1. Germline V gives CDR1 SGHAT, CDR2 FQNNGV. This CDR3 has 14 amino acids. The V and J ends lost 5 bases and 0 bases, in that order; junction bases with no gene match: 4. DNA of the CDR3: TGTGCCAGCAGCACCCAGGGGGACTCCTACGAGCAGTACTTC. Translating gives CASSTQGDSYEQYF.

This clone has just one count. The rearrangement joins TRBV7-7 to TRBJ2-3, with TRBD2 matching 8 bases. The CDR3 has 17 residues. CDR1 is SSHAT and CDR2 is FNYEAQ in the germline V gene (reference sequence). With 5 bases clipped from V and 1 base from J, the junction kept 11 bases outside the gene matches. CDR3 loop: CASSRPGMTSGTDTQYF. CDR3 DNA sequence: TGTGCCAGCAGCCGACCGGGCATGACTAGCGGCACAGATACGCAGTATTTT.

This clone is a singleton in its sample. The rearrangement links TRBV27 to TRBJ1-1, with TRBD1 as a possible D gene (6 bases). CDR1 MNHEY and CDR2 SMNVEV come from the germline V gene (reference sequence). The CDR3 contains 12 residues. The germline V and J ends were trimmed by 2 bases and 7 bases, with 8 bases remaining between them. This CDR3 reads CASSLPQGEAFF. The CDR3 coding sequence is TGTGCCAGCAGTTTACCACAGGGTGAAGCTTTCTTT.

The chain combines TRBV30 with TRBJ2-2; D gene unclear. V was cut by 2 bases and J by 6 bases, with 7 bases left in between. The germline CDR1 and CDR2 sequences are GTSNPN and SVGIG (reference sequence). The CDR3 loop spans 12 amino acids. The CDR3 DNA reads TGTGCCTGGAGTTCTGGGCCCGGGGAGCTGTTTTTT. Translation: CAWSSGPGELFF. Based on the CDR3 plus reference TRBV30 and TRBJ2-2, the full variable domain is SQTIHQWPATLVQPVGSPLSLECTVEGTSNPNLYWYRQAAGRGLQLLFYSVGIGQISSEVPQNLSASRPQDRQFILSSKKLLLSDSGFYLCAWSSGPGELFFGEGSRLTVL.

The CDR3 loop reads CASSSGTGNVVAFF. CDR3 bases: TGTGCCAGCAGCTCCGGGACAGGGAACGTAGTAGCTTTCTTT. J is TRBJ1-1 and V is TRBV7-8; 9 bases fit TRBD1. CDR1 is SGHVS, CDR2 FQNEAQ, per germline. V was pared by 4 bases and J by 10 bases, with 10 bases of the junction left unmatched. CDR3 length: 14 amino acids.

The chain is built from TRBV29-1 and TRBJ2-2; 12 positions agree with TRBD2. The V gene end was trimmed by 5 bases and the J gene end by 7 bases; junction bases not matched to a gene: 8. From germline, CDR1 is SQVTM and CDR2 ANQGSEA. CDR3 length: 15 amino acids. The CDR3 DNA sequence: TGCAGCGTTCTAGGGCTAGCGGGGGGGATCGGGGAGCTGTTTTTT. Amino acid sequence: CSVLGLAGGIGELFF.

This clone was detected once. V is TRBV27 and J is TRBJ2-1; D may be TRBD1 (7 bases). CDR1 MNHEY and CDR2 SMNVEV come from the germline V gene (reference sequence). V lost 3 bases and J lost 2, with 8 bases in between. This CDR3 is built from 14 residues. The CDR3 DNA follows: TGTGCCAGCAGTTTCAGGGGGGCCTACAATGAGCAGTTCTTC. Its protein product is CASSFRGAYNEQFF.

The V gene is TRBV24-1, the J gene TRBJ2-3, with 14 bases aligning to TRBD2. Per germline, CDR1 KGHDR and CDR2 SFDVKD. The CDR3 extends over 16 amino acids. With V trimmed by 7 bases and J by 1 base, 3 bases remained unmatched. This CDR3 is CATSGTSGGRTDTQYF. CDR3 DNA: TGTGCCACCAGCGGGACTAGCGGGGGACGCACAGATACGCAGTATTTT.

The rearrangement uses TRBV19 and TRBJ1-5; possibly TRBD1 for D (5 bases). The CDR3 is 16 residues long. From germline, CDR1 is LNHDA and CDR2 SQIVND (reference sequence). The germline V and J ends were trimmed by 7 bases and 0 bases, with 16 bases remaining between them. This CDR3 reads CASTTQAVRSNQPQHF. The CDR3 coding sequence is TGTGCCAGTACGACACAGGCTGTCCGTAGCAATCAGCCCCAGCATTTT.

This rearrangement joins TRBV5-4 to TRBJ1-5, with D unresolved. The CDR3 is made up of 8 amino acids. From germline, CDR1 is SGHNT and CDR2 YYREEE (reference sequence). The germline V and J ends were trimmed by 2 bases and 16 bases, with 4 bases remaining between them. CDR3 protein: CASSFVHF. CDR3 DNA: TGTGCCAGCAGCTTCGTACATTTT.

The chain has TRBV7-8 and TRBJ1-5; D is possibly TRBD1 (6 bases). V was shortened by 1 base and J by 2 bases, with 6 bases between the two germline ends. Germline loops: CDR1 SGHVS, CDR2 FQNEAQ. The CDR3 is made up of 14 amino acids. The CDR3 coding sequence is TGTGCCAGCAGCTTAGACAGGGGCAATCAGCCCCAGCATTTT. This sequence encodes CASSLDRGNQPQHF.

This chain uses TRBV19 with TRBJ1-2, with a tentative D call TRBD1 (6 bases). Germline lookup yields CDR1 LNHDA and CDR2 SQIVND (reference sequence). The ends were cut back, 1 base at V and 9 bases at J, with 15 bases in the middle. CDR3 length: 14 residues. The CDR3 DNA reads TGTGCCAGTAGTATAGGACAGGTTTTGTCGAGCTACACCTTC. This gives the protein CASSIGQVLSSYTF. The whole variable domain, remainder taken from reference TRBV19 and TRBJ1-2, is DGGITQSPKYLFRKEGQNVTLSCEQNLNHDAMYWYRQDPGQGLRLIYYSQIVNDFQKGDIAEGYSVSREKKESFPLTVTSAQKNPTAFYLCASSIGQVLSSYTFGSGTRLTVV.

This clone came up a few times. The chain's CDR3 is CASRISGDTQYF. CDR3 coding DNA: TGTGCCAGTAGGATTAGCGGGGATACGCAGTATTTT. The gene calls are TRBV19 and TRBJ2-3; 7 bases agree with TRBD2. This CDR3 spans 12 amino acids. The germline CDR1 and CDR2 sequences are LNHDA and SQIVND (reference sequence). Trimming at V came to 6 bases and at J to 6 bases, leaving 3 bases not matched to a gene.

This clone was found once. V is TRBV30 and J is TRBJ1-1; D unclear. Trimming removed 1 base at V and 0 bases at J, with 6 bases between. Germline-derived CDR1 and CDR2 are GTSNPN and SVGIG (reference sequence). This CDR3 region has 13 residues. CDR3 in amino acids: CAWSAGMNTEAFF. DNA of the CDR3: TGTGCCTGGAGTGCGGGGATGAACACTGAAGCTTTCTTT.

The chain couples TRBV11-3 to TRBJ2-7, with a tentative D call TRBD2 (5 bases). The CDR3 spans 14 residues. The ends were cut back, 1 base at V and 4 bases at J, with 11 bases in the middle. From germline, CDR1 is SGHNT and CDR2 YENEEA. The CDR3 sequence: CASSLGLAQYEQYF. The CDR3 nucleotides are TGTGCCAGCAGCTTAGGGTTAGCGCAGTACGAGCAGTACTTC.